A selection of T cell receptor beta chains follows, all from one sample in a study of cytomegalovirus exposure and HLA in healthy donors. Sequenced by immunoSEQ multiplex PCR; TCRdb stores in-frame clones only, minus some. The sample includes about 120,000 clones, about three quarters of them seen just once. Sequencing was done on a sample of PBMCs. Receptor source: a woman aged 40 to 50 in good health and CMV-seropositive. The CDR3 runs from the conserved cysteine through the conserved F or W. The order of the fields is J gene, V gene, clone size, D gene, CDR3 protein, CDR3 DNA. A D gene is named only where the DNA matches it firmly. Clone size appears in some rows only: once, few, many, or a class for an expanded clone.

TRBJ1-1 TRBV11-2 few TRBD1 CASSFRGQESEAFF TGTGCCAGCAGCTTCAGGGGACAGGAGAGTGAAGCTTTCTTT
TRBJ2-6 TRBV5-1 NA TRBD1 CASSRGQAGANVLTF TGCGCCAGCAGCAGGGGACAGGCTGGGGCCAACGTCCTGACTTTC
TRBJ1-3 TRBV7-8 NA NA CASSLGGLSGNTIYF TGTGCCAGCAGCTTAGGCGGACTCTCTGGAAACACCATATATTTT
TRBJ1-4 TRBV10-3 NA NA CAISEQGGNEKLFF TGTGCCATCAGCGAACAGGGTGGGAATGAAAAACTGTTTTTT
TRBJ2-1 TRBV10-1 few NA CASSEGAGLVGNEQFF TGCGCCAGCAGTGAGGGGGCGGGGCTTGTCGGCAATGAGCAGTTCTTC
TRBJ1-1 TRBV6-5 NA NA CASSHNRAMNTEAFF TGTGCCAGCAGCCACAACAGGGCCATGAACACTGAAGCTTTCTTT
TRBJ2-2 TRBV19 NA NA CASSDRAGTGELFF TGTGCCAGTAGCGACCGAGCGGGCACCGGGGAGCTGTTTTTT
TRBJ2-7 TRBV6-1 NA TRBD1 CASTQPGTGVYEQYF TGTGCCAGCACGCAACCCGGGACAGGGGTCTACGAGCAGTACTTC
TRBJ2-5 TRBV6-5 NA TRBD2 CASSYQGLAEETQYF TGTGCCAGCAGTTACCAGGGACTAGCGGAAGAGACCCAGTACTTC
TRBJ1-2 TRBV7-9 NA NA CASSFVGAEYGYTF TGTGCCAGCAGCTTTGTGGGGGCGGAGTATGGCTACACCTTC
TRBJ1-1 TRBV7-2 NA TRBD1 CASSLQGASEAFF TGTGCCAGCAGCTTACAGGGGGCGTCTGAAGCTTTCTTT
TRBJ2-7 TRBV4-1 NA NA CASSQAPLESYEQYF TGCGCCAGCAGCCAAGCTCCGTTAGAATCCTACGAGCAGTACTTC
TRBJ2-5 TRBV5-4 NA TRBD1 CASSLDRVEQYF TGTGCCAGCAGCCTCGACAGGGTTGAGCAGTACTTC
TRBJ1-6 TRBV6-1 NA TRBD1 CASSVRDRVTPLHF TGTGCCAGCAGTGTCAGGGACAGGGTCACACCCCTCCACTTT
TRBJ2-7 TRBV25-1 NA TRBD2 CASSDLAGFYEQYF TGTGCCAGCAGTGATCTAGCGGGGTTCTACGAGCAGTACTTC
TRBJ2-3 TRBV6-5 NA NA CASSYTGYTQYF TGTGCCAGCAGTTACACGGGATATACGCAGTATTTT
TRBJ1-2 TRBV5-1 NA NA CASSPPQQGGYGYTF TGCGCCAGCAGCCCGCCGCAGCAAGGAGGTTATGGCTACACCTTC
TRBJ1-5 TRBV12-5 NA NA CASGLDQPQHF TGTGCTAGTGGTCTTGATCAGCCCCAGCATTTT
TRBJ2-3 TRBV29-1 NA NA CSVAGETTDTQYF TGCAGCGTTGCGGGGGAGACCACAGATACGCAGTATTTT
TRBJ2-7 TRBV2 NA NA CASSERQLLSYEQYF TGTGCCAGCAGTGAGAGGCAGCTCCTCTCCTACGAGCAGTACTTC
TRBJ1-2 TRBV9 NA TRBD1 CASSPGTAIYGYTF TGTGCCAGCAGCCCAGGGACAGCGATATATGGCTACACCTTC
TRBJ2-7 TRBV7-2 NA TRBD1 CASSLDGDSSYEQYF TGTGCCAGCAGCTTAGACGGGGACAGCTCCTACGAGCAGTACTTC
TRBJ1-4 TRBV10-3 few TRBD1 CAISESVIGTELFF TGTGCCATCAGTGAGTCCGTTATTGGGACAGAACTGTTTTTT
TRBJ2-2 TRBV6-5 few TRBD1 CASRGQVYTGELFF TGTGCCAGCAGAGGACAGGTGTACACCGGGGAGCTGTTTTTT
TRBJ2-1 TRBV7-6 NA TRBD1 CASSSPGQATYNEQFF TGTGCCAGCAGCTCGCCGGGACAGGCAACCTACAATGAGCAGTTCTTC
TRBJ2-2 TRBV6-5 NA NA CASSYAKENTGELFF TGTGCCAGCAGTTACGCTAAAGAGAACACCGGGGAGCTGTTTTTT
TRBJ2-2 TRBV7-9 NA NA CASSLGQTSTGELFF TGTGCCAGCAGCTTGGGACAAACAAGCACCGGGGAGCTGTTTTTT
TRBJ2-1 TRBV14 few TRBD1 CASSQDRGYYNEQFF TGTGCCAGCAGCCAGGACAGGGGGTACTACAATGAGCAGTTCTTC
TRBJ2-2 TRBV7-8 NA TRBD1 CASRPNRGRGGELFF TGTGCCAGCAGACCCAACAGGGGGCGAGGCGGGGAGCTGTTTTTT
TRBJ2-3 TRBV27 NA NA CASRSLRTGTFDNCAADTQYF TGTGCCAGCAGATCCCTCCGAACGGGAACATTCGATAACTGTGCAGCAGATACGCAGTATTTT
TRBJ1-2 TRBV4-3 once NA CASSQGGSWTDGPNGYTF TGCGCCAGCAGCCAAGGGGGGAGTTGGACAGATGGACCGAATGGCTACACCTTC
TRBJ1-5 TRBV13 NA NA CASSSSNSNQPQHF TGTGCCAGCAGCTCATCTAATAGCAATCAGCCCCAGCATTTT
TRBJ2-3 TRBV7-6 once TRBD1 CASSAGQGDTQYF TGTGCCAGCAGCGCAGGACAGGGGGATACGCAGTATTTT
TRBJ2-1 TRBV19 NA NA CASSGTYNEQFF TGTGCCAGTAGCGGGACTTATAATGAGCAGTTCTTC
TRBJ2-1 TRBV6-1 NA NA CASRSGYNEQFF TGTGCCAGCAGAAGCGGCTACAATGAGCAGTTCTTC
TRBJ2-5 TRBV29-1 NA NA CSVEPGRARETQYF TGCAGCGTTGAACCAGGGCGCGCCAGAGAGACCCAGTACTTC
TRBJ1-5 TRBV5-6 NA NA CASSAGRYNQPQHF TGTGCCAGCAGCGCGGGACGGTACAATCAGCCCCAGCATTTT
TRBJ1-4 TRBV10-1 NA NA CASPGRGFWTNEKLFF TGCGCCAGCCCCGGGAGGGGGTTCTGGACTAATGAAAAACTGTTTTTT
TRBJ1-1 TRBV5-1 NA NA CASSLIAGGEAFF TGCGCCAGCAGCCTAATAGCGGGGGGCGAAGCTTTCTTT
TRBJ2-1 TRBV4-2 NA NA CASSQSIYEQFF TGTGCCAGCAGCCAAAGCATTTATGAGCAGTTCTTC
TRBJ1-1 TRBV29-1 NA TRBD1 CSVLIITGANTEAFF TGCAGCGTTCTAATTATTACAGGGGCTAACACTGAAGCTTTCTTT
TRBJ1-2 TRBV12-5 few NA CASSGSNYGYTF TGTGCTAGTAGCGGTTCTAACTATGGCTACACCTTC
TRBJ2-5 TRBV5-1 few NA CASSLSAGEETQYF TGCGCCAGCAGCTTGTCTGCAGGGGAAGAGACCCAGTACTTC
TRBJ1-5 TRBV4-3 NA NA CASSNLWGGNQPQHF TGCGCCAGCAGCAATTTGTGGGGAGGCAATCAGCCCCAGCATTTT